This T cell receptor (beta chain) is drawn from a study of cytomegalovirus exposure and HLA in healthy donors. Study details: 81% of 350 to 400 genotyped donors fell in the Caucasian-associated ancestry cluster.

The study ran its PCR with 60 Vbeta and 13 Jbeta primers. Measured with immunoSEQ multiplex PCR; TCRdb has only the in-frame clones, and not every one. Of about 220,000 clones listed, around 80% are singletons. Per the germline V gene, CDR1 is SGHRS and CDR2 is YFSETQ. The CDR3 consists of 13 residues. V was pared by 4 bases and J by 11 bases, with 16 bases between. Sequencing used PBMCs. This chain connects TRBV5-1 to TRBJ1-3; D possibly corresponds to TRBD1 (5 bases). The TCR sequence derives from a young man in good health and CMV-seronegative. CDR3 DNA: TGCGCCAGCAGCGGGGGACTCCTGGAGCCCATATATTTT. It yields the protein CASSGGLLEPIYF.